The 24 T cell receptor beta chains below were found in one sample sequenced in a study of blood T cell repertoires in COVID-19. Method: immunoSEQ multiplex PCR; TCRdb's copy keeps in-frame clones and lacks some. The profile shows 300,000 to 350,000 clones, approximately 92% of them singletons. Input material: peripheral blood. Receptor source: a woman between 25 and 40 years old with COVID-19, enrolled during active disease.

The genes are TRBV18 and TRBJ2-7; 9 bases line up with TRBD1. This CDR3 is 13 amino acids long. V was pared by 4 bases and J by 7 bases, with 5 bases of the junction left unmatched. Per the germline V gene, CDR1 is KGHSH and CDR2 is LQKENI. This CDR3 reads CASSRGTGQEQYF. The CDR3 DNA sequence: TGTGCCAGCTCACGGGGGACAGGGCAAGAGCAGTACTTC.

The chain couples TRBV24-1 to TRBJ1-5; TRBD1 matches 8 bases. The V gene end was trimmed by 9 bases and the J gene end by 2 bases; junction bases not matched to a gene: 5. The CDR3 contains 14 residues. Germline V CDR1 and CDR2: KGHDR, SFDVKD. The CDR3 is CATPGGVCNQPQHF. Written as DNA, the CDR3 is TGTGCCACCCCAGGGGGCGTTTGCAATCAGCCCCAGCATTTT.

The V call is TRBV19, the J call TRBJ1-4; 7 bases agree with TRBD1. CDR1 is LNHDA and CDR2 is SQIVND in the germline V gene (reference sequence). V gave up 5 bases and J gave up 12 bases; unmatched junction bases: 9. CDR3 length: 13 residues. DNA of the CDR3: TGTGCCAGTAGTGTGGGACAGAGGGCGGAACTGTTTTTT. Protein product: CASSVGQRAELFF.

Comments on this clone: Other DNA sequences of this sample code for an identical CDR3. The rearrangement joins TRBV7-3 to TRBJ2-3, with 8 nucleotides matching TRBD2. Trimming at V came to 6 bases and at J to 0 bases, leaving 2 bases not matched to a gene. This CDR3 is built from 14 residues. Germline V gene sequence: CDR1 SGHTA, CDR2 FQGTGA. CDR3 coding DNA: TGTGCCAGCAGTCGCGGGGGGAGCACAGATACGCAGTATTTT. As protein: CASSRGGSTDTQYF.

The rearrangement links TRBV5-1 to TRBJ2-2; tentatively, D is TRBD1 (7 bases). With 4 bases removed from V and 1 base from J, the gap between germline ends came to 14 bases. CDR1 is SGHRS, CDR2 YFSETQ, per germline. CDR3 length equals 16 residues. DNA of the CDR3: TGCGCCAGCAGCAGTCGGGGGACAGTGAACACCGGGGAGCTGTTTTTT. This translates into CASSSRGTVNTGELFF. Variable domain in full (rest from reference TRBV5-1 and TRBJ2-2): KAGVTQTPRYLIKTRGQQVTLSCSPISGHRSVSWYQQTPGQGLQFLFEYFSETQRNKGNFPGRFSGRQFSNSRSEMNVSTLELGDSALYLCASSSRGTVNTGELFFGEGSRLTVL.

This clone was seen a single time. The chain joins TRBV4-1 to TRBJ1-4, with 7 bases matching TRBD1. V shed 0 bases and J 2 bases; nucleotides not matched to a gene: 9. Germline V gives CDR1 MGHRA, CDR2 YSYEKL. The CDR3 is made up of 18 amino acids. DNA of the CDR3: TGCGCCAGCAGCCAAGAGAAGGCGACAGGGTTGACTAATGAAAAACTGTTTTTT. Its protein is CASSQEKATGLTNEKLFF.

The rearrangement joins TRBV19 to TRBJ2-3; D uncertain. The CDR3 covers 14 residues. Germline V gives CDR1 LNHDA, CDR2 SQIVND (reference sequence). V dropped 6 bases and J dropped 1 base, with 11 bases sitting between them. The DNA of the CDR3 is TGTGCCAGTAGGGCAGCGTCCGGCACAGATACGCAGTATTTT. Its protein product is CASRAASGTDTQYF.

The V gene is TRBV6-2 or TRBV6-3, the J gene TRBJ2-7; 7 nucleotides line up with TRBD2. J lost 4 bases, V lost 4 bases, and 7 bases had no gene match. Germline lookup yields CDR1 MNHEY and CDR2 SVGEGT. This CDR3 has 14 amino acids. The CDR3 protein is CASSFAAGAYEQYF. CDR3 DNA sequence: TGTGCCAGCAGTTTTGCTGCGGGAGCATACGAGCAGTACTTC.

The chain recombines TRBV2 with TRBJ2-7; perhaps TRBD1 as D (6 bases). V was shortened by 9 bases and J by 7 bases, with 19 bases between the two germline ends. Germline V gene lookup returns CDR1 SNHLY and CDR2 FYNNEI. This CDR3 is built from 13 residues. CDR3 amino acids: CASTRDTLGEQYF. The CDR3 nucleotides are TGTGCCAGTACCCGGGACACCTTGGGGGAGCAGTACTTC. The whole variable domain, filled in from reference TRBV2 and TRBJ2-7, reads EPEVTQTPSHQVTQMGQEVILRCVPISNHLYFYWYRQILGQKVEFLVSFYNNEISEKSEIFDDQFSVERPDGSNFTLKIRSTKLEDSAMYFCASTRDTLGEQYFGPGTRLTVT.

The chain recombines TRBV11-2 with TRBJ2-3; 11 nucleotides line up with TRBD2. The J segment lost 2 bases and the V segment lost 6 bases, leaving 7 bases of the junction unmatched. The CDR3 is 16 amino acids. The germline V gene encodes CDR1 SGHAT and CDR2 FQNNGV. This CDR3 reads CASSFLAGGNTDTQYF. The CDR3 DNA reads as TGTGCCAGCAGTTTTCTAGCGGGGGGAAACACAGATACGCAGTATTTT.

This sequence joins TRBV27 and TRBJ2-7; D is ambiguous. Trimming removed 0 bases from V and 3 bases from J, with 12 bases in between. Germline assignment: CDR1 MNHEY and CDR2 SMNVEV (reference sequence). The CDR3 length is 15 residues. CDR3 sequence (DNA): TGTGCCAGCAGTTTATCGCCTAGTCGGAGCTACGAGCAGTACTTC. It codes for CASSLSPSRSYEQYF.

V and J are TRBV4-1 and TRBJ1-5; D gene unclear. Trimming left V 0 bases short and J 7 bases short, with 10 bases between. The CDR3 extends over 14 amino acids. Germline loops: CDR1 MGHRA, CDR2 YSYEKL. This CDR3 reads CASSQDGTGQPQHF. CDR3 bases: TGCGCCAGCAGCCAAGATGGAACGGGGCAGCCCCAGCATTTT.

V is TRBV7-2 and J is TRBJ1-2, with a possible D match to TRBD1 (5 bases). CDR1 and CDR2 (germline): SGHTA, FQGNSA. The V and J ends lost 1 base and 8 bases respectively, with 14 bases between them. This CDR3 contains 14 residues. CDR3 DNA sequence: TGTGCCAGCAGCTTAGGCAGCAGGCAGGGAGGCTACACCTTC. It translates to CASSLGSRQGGYTF.

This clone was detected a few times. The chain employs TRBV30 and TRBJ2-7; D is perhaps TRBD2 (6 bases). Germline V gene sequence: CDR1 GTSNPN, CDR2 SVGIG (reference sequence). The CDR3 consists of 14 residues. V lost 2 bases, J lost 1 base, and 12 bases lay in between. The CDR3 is CAWSRGSASYEQYF. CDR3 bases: TGTGCCTGGAGTCGGGGGAGCGCATCCTACGAGCAGTACTTC.

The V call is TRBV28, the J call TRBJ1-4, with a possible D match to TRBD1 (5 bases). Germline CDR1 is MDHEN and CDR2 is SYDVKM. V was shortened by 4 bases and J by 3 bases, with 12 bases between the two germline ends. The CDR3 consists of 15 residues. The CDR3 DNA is TGTGCCAGCAGTTCCCCAGGGCCAGCTAATGAAAAACTGTTTTTT. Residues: CASSSPGPANEKLFF.

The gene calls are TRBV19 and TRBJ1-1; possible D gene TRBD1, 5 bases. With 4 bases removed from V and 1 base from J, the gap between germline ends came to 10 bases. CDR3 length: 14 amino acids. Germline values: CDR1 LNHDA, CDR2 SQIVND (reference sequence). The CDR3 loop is CASSNQGTNTEAFF. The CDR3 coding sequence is TGTGCCAGTAGTAATCAGGGAACGAACACTGAAGCTTTCTTT.

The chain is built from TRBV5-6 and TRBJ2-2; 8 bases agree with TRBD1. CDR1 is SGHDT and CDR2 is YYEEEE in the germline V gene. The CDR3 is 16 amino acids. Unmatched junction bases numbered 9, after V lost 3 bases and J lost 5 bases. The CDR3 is CASSYLTGARTGELFF. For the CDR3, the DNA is TGTGCCAGCAGCTATTTGACAGGGGCTCGGACCGGGGAGCTGTTTTTT.

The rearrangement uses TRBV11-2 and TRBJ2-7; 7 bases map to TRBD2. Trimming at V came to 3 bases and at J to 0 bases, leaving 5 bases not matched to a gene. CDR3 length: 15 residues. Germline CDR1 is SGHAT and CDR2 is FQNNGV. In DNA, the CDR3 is TGTGCCAGCAGCTTCGGAGCGGGATTCTCCTACGAGCAGTACTTC. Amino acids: CASSFGAGFSYEQYF.

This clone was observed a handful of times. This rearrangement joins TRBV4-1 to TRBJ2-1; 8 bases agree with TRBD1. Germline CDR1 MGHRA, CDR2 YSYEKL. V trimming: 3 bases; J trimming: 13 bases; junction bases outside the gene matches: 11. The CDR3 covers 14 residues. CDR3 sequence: CASSHALDRGDQFF. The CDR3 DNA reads TGCGCCAGCAGCCATGCTCTTGACAGGGGCGACCAGTTCTTC.

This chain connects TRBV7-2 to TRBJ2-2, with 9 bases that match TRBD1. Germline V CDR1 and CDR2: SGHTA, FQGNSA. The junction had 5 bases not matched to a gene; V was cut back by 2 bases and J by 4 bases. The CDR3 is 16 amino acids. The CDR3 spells CASSLTGGASTGELFF. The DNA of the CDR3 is TGTGCCAGCAGCTTAACAGGGGGCGCAAGCACCGGGGAGCTGTTTTTT.

CDR3 coding DNA: TGTGCCAGCAACCGTTTCCAGGGGAGCACAGATACGCAGTATTTT. It encodes CASNRFQGSTDTQYF. V gene TRBV6-5 combines with J gene TRBJ2-3; possibly TRBD1 for D (6 bases). Trimming removed 7 bases at V and 0 bases at J, with 14 bases between. The CDR3 sequence is 15 residues long. Germline values: CDR1 MNHEY, CDR2 SVGAGI.

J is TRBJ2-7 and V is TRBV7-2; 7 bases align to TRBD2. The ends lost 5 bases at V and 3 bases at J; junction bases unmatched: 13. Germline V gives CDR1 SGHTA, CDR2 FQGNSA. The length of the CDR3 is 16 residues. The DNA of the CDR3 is TGTGCCAGCAGCCCCGGCCGGGGGGAGGACATCTACGAGCAGTACTTC. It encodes CASSPGRGEDIYEQYF. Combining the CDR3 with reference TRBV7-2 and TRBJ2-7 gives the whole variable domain GAGVSQSPSNKVTEKGKDVELRCDPISGHTALYWYRQSLGQGLEFLIYFQGNSAPDKSGLPSDRFSAERTGGSVSTLTIQRTQQEDSAVYLCASSPGRGEDIYEQYFGPGTRLTVT.

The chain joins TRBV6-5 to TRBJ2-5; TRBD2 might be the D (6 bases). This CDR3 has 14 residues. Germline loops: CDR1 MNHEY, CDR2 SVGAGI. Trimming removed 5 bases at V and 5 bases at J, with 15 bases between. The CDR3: CASSPSGAGETQYF. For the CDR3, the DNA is TGTGCCAGCAGTCCGTCGGGAGCCGGGGAGACCCAGTACTTC.

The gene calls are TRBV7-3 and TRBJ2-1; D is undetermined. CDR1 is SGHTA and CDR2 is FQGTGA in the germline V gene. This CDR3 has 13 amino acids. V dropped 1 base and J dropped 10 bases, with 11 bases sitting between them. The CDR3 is CASSLSSAAEQFF. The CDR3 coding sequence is TGTGCCAGCAGCTTAAGTTCGGCGGCGGAGCAGTTCTTC.